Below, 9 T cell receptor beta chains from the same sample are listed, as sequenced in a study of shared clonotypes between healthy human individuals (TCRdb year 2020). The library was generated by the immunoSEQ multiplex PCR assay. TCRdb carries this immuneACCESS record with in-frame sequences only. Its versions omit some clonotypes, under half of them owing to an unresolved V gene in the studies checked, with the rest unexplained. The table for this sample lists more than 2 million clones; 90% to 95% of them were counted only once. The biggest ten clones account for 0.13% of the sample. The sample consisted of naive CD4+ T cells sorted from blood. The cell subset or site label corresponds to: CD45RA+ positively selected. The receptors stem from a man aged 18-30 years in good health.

CDR3 in DNA: TGTGCCAGCAGTGACTGGGCGGGAGGAGAAGAGACCCAGTACTTC. Encoded protein: CASSDWAGGEETQYF. The chain couples TRBV2 to TRBJ2-5, with 8 bases aligning to TRBD2. This CDR3 is 15 amino acids long. The germline V gene encodes CDR1 SNHLY and CDR2 FYNNEI. With 3 bases clipped from V and 3 bases from J, the junction kept 6 bases outside the gene matches.

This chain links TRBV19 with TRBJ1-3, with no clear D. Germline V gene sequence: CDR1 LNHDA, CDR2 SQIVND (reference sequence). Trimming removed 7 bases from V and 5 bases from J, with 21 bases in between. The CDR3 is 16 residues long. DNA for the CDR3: TGTGCCAGTACCTCGGACGGGGAGTTAGGTCGAAACACCATATATTTT. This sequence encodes CASTSDGELGRNTIYF.

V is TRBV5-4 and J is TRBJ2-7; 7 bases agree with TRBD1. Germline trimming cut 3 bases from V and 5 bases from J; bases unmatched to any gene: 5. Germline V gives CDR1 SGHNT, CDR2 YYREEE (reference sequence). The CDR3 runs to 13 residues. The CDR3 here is CASSSRQGHEQYF. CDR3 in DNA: TGTGCCAGCAGCTCCCGACAGGGACACGAGCAGTACTTC.

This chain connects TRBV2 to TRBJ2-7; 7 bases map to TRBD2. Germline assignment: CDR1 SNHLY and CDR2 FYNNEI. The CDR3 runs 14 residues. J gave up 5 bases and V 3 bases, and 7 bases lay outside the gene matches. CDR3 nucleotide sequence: TGTGCCAGCAGTGATGGGGGAGGGGTGGACGAGCAGTACTTC. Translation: CASSDGGGVDEQYF.

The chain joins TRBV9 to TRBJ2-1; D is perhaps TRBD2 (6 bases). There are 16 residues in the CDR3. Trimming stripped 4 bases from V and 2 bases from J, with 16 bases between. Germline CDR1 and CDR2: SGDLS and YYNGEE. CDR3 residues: CASSFRDWTTYNEQFF. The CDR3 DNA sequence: TGTGCCAGCAGCTTTAGGGACTGGACTACCTACAATGAGCAGTTCTTC.

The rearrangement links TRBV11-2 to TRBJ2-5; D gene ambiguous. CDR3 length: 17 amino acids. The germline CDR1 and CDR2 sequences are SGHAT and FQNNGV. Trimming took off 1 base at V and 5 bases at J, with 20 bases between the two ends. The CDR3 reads CASSLARASLGVETQYF. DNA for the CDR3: TGTGCCAGCAGCTTAGCTAGGGCAAGCCTCGGAGTGGAGACCCAGTACTTC.

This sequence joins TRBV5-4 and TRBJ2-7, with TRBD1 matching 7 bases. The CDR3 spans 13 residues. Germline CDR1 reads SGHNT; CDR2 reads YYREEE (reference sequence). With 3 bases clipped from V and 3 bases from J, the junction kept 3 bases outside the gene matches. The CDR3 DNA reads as TGTGCCAGCAGCTCGACAGGGCTCTACGAGCAGTACTTC. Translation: CASSSTGLYEQYF.

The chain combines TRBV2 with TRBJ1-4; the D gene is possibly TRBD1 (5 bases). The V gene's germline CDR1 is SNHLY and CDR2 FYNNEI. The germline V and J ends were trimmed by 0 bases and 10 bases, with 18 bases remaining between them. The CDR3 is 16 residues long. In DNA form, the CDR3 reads TGTGCCAGCAGTGAAGCGCGTCAGGGAGGGGTCGTAAAACTGTTTTTT. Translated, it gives CASSEARQGGVVKLFF.

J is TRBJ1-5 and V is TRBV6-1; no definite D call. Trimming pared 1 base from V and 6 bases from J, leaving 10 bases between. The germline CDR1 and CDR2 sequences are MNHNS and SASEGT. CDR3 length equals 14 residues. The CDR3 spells CASSEVGFGQPQHF. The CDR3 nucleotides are TGTGCCAGCAGTGAAGTAGGGTTCGGTCAGCCCCAGCATTTT.